This record concerns one TCR beta chain sequence. A read error may be the cause here, since a much bigger clone is one base away. The entry originates in a study of blood T cells in healthy people across ages. The CDR3 spans 19 residues. From germline, CDR1 is SGHVS and CDR2 FNYEAQ. With V trimmed by 5 bases and J by 11 bases, 28 bases remained unmatched. Combining a sample-barcoded 5' primer with a J-beta primer mix, a second PCR ran for roughly 6 to 12 cycles. One entry per CDR3 protein, called by TCRdb with MiXCR from the 5' RACE reads. The repertoire includes some 900,000 distinct CDR3 sequences, more than 25% of them detected once, and about 18% sits in the top ten.

Sequenced: blood. The source of this sequence is a woman older than 75 in good health. The chain is built from TRBV7-6 and TRBJ2-5; 8 bases are a match to TRBD1. The CDR3 DNA follows: TGTGCCAGCAGCCCGGGTTTTTATAGGACAGGGAGAGACAAAAACGTTCAGTACTTC. This sequence encodes CASSPGFYRTGRDKNVQYF.